These T cell receptor beta chains were read from a single sample in a study of lymphopenia after photon versus proton radiotherapy. Sequenced by immunoSEQ multiplex PCR; TCRdb stores in-frame clones only, minus some. The sample records around 150,000 clones, roughly nine tenths being singletons. This sample comprised peripheral blood, obtained from a patient treated with photon-based radiotherapy. The receptors originated from a man aged 50-59 years with gastric cancer. Both conserved end residues are part of each CDR3. D genes are given only for firm matches. Not all rows give a size; the values are once, few, many and, for expanded clones, a class.

j_gene,abundance,v_gene,d_gene,CDR3nt,CDR3aa
TRBJ2-7,NA,TRBV5-1,NA,TGCGCCAGCAGCTTGGCCGTAGTGGGAAGCGTGGAGGAGCAGTACTTC,CASSLAVVGSVEEQYF
TRBJ2-7,NA,TRBV5-6,TRBD2,TGTGCCAGCAGCTTTGCGGGGGTCTACGAGCAGTACTTC,CASSFAGVYEQYF
TRBJ2-1,NA,TRBV5-4,NA,TGTGCCAGCAGCTTGGCTCCGGGAGCCTCCTACAATGAGCAGTTCTTC,CASSLAPGASYNEQFF
TRBJ2-7,NA,TRBV5-5,TRBD2,TGTGCCAGCAGCTTGGTAGCGGGAGGCTCCTACGAGCAGTACTTC,CASSLVAGGSYEQYF
TRBJ2-2,NA,TRBV6-5,NA,TGTGCCAGCAGTTATTACGGGACCGGGGAGCTGTTTTTT,CASSYYGTGELFF
TRBJ1-1,NA,TRBV30,NA,TGTGCCTGGATGGGCAACACTGAAGCTTTCTTT,CAWMGNTEAFF
TRBJ2-1,NA,TRBV6-5,TRBD2,TGTGCCAGCAGTTACTCGAGGGCGGGAGCAACGAATGAGCAGTTCTTC,CASSYSRAGATNEQFF
TRBJ1-1,NA,TRBV19,NA,TGTGCCAGTAGTATGATGGGGGGTAGGACTGAAGCTTTCTTT,CASSMMGGRTEAFF
TRBJ1-4,NA,TRBV7-9,NA,TGTGCCAGCAGCTTATCACGTGTGAACAGGGATGAAAAACTGTTTTTT,CASSLSRVNRDEKLFF
TRBJ2-7,NA,TRBV9,TRBD1,TGTGCCAGCAGCGTAGACAGGGGGCCGCAGTACTTC,CASSVDRGPQYF
TRBJ2-2,NA,TRBV7-9,TRBD1,TGTGCCAGCACCCAGGGGGCTTACACCGGGGAGCTGTTTTTT,CASTQGAYTGELFF
TRBJ2-7,NA,TRBV19,TRBD1,TGTGCCAGTAGTTCCGCCGGGACAGGGGCCTACGAGCAGTACTTC,CASSSAGTGAYEQYF
TRBJ1-5,NA,TRBV18,TRBD1,TGTGCCAGCTCCCACGAGGGACAGGTGGTCTCTCAGCCCCAGCATTTT,CASSHEGQVVSQPQHF
TRBJ1-2,NA,TRBV30,NA,TGTGCCTGGAGTGTAGAGGCAGACTATGGCTACACCTTC,CAWSVEADYGYTF
TRBJ2-2,NA,TRBV6-4,TRBD1,TGTGCCAGCAGTGATGGGACAGACACCGGGGAGCTGTTTTTT,CASSDGTDTGELFF
TRBJ1-1,NA,TRBV6-6,TRBD1,TGTGCCAGCAGTGGACAGGGGGCGAACACTGAAGCTTTCTTT,CASSGQGANTEAFF
TRBJ1-3,NA,TRBV7-6,TRBD1,TGTGCCAGCAGCTTAGACGCCGGTACAGGGGCCCCCCGGGGAAACACCATATATTTT,CASSLDAGTGAPRGNTIYF
TRBJ2-1,NA,TRBV30,NA,TGTGCCTGGAATCTTGGGACTTCCTACAATGAGCAGTTCTTC,CAWNLGTSYNEQFF
TRBJ2-7,NA,TRBV21-1,NA,TGTGCCAGCAGCAAATGCCCGGGAAGGGGCTACGAGCAGTACTTC,CASSKCPGRGYEQYF
TRBJ1-2,NA,TRBV30,NA,TGTGCCTGGAGGACCTACCTCTATGGCTACACCTTC,CAWRTYLYGYTF
TRBJ2-7,NA,TRBV5-4,NA,TGTGCCAGCAGCTTGTCACAGACGGAGCAGTACTTC,CASSLSQTEQYF
TRBJ1-5,NA,TRBV6-6,NA,TGTGCCAGCACTCTATCTGGTCAGCCCCAGCATTTT,CASTLSGQPQHF
TRBJ2-7,NA,TRBV10-3,TRBD2,TGTGCCATCAGGGGACTAGCGGGAGGTGAGCAGTACTTC,CAIRGLAGGEQYF
TRBJ2-5,few,TRBV6-1,TRBD2,TGTGCCAGCAGTCCGACTAGCGGGGGGGTCAAGACCCAGTACTTC,CASSPTSGGVKTQYF
TRBJ1-1,NA,TRBV5-1,NA,TGCGCCAGCAGCCCGAAGACAGTAAACACTGAAGCTTTCTTT,CASSPKTVNTEAFF
TRBJ2-1,NA,TRBV5-1,TRBD1,TGCGCCAGCAGCTTTTTGACAGGGGGCGCCTACAATGAGCAGTTCTTC,CASSFLTGGAYNEQFF
TRBJ1-1,NA,TRBV7-2,TRBD1,TGTGCCAGCAGCTTAGTAGGGGGCGCGGGCACTGAAGCTTTCTTT,CASSLVGGAGTEAFF
TRBJ2-3,NA,TRBV6-1,TRBD1,TGTGCCAGCAGTGATTGGACAGGGGTAGGGGCAGATACGCAGTATTTT,CASSDWTGVGADTQYF
TRBJ1-3,NA,TRBV10-3,TRBD1,TGTGCCATCAGAAGACAGGGGCTCGCTCGGGACACCATATATTTT,CAIRRQGLARDTIYF
TRBJ1-5,NA,TRBV18,TRBD1,TGTGCCAGCTCACCCGTCCCGGGACAGGGACCAAGACTTAATCAGCCCCAGCATTTT,CASSPVPGQGPRLNQPQHF
TRBJ2-1,NA,TRBV7-9,NA,TGTGCCAGCAGCCCTCCTAAGAGCCACAATGAGCAGTTCTTC,CASSPPKSHNEQFF
TRBJ1-3,NA,TRBV28,NA,TGTGCCAGCTTCCGGCCAGCTGGAAACACCATATATTTT,CASFRPAGNTIYF
TRBJ1-1,NA,TRBV29-1,NA,TGCAGCGTTGAGGGGGTTACTGAAGCTTTCTTT,CSVEGVTEAFF
TRBJ2-2,NA,TRBV11-2,NA,TGTGCCAGCAGCTCCCCAAGGCAGGCCGGGGAGCTGTTTTTT,CASSSPRQAGELFF
TRBJ2-3,NA,TRBV9,NA,TGTGCCAGCAGCGTAGCGGACTTGACAGATACGCAGTATTTT,CASSVADLTDTQYF
TRBJ1-4,NA,TRBV7-2,NA,TGTGCCAGCAGCATAGTACAGGGCTCTAATGAAAAACTGTTTTTT,CASSIVQGSNEKLFF
TRBJ2-3,NA,TRBV7-2,NA,TGTGCCAGCAGCTTACAGCCCTTAAGCACAGATACGCAGTATTTT,CASSLQPLSTDTQYF
TRBJ2-7,NA,TRBV6-5,TRBD2,TGTGCCAGCAGAACCACAGCGGGAGGGCCAGCCGAGCAGTACTTC,CASRTTAGGPAEQYF
TRBJ2-7,NA,TRBV5-5,NA,TGTGCCAGCAGCATACCGGGACGGCTCTCCTACGAGCAGTACTTC,CASSIPGRLSYEQYF
TRBJ1-1,NA,TRBV5-1,NA,TGCGCCAGCAGCTTCAGTGTAAACACTGAAGCTTTCTTT,CASSFSVNTEAFF
TRBJ1-2,once,TRBV12-1,NA,TGTGCCAGCAGCTTTGTAGGCAGAGGGGGGGCTAACTATGGCTACACCTTC,CASSFVGRGGANYGYTF
TRBJ2-1,NA,TRBV6-5,TRBD2,TGTGGAACGGCGGGAGGGCCAACGGGTGAGCAGTTCTTC,CGTAGGPTGEQFF
TRBJ1-1,NA,TRBV5-1,TRBD1,TGCGCCAGCTTATCGGGACAGCCGAACACTGAAGCTTTCTTT,CASLSGQPNTEAFF
TRBJ1-1,NA,TRBV15,NA,TGTGCCACCAGCAGAGCCGACAGTAACACTGAAGCTTTCTTT,CATSRADSNTEAFF
TRBJ2-7,NA,TRBV15,NA,TGTGCCACCAGCCGTACCCGTTCCTACGAGCAGTACTTC,CATSRTRSYEQYF
TRBJ2-1,NA,TRBV2,TRBD2,TGTGCCAGCAGTGATAGGGCGGGAGCCGGGAATGAGCAGTTCTTC,CASSDRAGAGNEQFF
TRBJ2-4,NA,TRBV29-1,TRBD2,TGCAGCGCCTCAAGCGGGAGCAAAAACATTCAGTACTTC,CSASSGSKNIQYF